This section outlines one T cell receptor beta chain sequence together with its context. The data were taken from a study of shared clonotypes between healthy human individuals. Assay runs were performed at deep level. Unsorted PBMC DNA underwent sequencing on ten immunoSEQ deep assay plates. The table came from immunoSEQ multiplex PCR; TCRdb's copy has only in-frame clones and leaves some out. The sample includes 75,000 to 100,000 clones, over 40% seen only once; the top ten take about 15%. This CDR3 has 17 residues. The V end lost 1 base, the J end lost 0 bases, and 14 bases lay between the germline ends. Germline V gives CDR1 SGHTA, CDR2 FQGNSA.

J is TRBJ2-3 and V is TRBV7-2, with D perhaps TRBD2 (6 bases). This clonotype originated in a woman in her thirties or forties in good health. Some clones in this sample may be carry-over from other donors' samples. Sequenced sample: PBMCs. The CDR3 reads CASSLGSGGASTDTQYF. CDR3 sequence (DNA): TGTGCCAGCAGCTTAGGATCTGGCGGGGCTAGCACAGATACGCAGTATTTT.